A single sample is the source of the 19 T cell receptor beta chains below, sequenced in a study of beta chain features in type 1 diabetes. Expressed TCRB transcripts got sequenced, as all isolated RNA was reverse transcribed. Profiled with immunoSEQ multiplex PCR; TCRdb holds only in-frame clones, not every one. The table lists approximately 150,000 clones, over 7.5% of them singletons. Sequenced: central memory CD4+ T cells from blood. Every receptor here comes from a woman aged 18 to 35 in good health.

The J gene is TRBJ2-5, the V gene TRBV4-2; D uncertain. In germline, CDR1 is LGHNA, CDR2 YNFKEQ. V was clipped by 4 bases and J by 0 bases, with 3 bases between them. This CDR3 contains 12 residues. The CDR3 nucleotides read TGTGCCAGCAGCCCCGACCAAGAGACCCAGTACTTC. This encodes CASSPDQETQYF.

The J gene is TRBJ2-2, the V gene TRBV5-1; D is perhaps TRBD2 (5 bases). Germline-derived CDR1 and CDR2 are SGHRS and YFSETQ. The CDR3 extends over 14 amino acids. The germline V and J ends were trimmed by 4 bases and 5 bases, with 12 bases remaining between them. DNA of the CDR3: TGCGCCAGCAGCCTGCGGACTGGGACCGGGGAGCTGTTTTTT. This encodes CASSLRTGTGELFF.

This clone turned up a few times. The chain recombines TRBV27 with TRBJ2-1; 8 bases are shared with TRBD1. Trimming took 4 bases from V and 15 from J; bases not matched to a gene: 8. This CDR3 spans 12 amino acids. Germline values: CDR1 MNHEY, CDR2 SMNVEV (reference sequence). The CDR3 loop reads CASSSSDRAPFF. In nucleotides, the CDR3 is TGTGCCAGCAGTTCCTCGGACAGGGCCCCGTTCTTC.

This clone was seen a few times. This chain uses TRBV5-1 with TRBJ2-7; 8 nucleotides agree with TRBD1. This CDR3 spans 13 amino acids. V lost 4 bases to trimming and J lost 6 bases; unmatched junction nucleotides: 6. Germline CDR1 SGHRS, CDR2 YFSETQ. Written as DNA, the CDR3 is TGCGCCAGCAGCCCGACAGGGGTGAGCGAGCAGTACTTC. It translates to CASSPTGVSEQYF.

This clone was found a few times. The CDR3 region is CASSEKAGGPTDTQYF. As DNA, the CDR3 is TGTGCCAGCAGCGAGAAAGCGGGAGGGCCTACAGATACGCAGTATTTT. This chain links TRBV5-4 with TRBJ2-3, with TRBD2 matching over 10 bases. The germline CDR1 and CDR2 sequences are SGHNT and YYREEE (reference sequence). The V segment lost 4 bases and the J segment 3 bases; nucleotides outside the gene matches: 8. The CDR3 has 16 residues.

The V gene is TRBV29-1, the J gene TRBJ2-1; TRBD2 aligns across 15 bases. Germline V CDR1 and CDR2: SQVTM, ANQGSEA. Losses at the gene ends were 6 bases for V and 4 bases for J; bases not matched to a gene: 10. The CDR3 spans 17 residues. DNA of the CDR3: TGCAGCGTAGCGGGACTAGCGGGAGGCCAGGGTTACAATGAGCAGTTCTTC. It yields the protein CSVAGLAGGQGYNEQFF.

In its sample, this clone was seen a few times. The J gene is TRBJ2-5, the V gene TRBV30, with a possible D match to TRBD1 (7 bases). Near its end, the DNA agrees better with TRBJ2-7, so the J call may be wrong. The CDR3 sequence is 15 residues long. Per the germline V gene, CDR1 is GTSNPN and CDR2 is SVGIG (reference sequence). For the CDR3, the DNA is TGTGCCTGGACCTTACCCAGGGGGAGGAGGAACGAGCAGTACTTC. It yields the protein CAWTLPRGRRNEQYF.

This clone was counted between two and nine times. This sequence joins TRBV18 and TRBJ1-2, with 7 bases that match TRBD1. CDR3 length: 15 residues. Trimming removed 3 bases from V and 3 bases from J; junction bases left unmatched: 7. From germline, CDR1 is KGHSH and CDR2 LQKENI. In DNA, the CDR3 is TGTGCCAGCTCACCCCAAGAGCAGGGGGACTATGGCTACACCTTC. Protein: CASSPQEQGDYGYTF. Supplemented by reference TRBV18 and TRBJ1-2, the full variable domain reads NAGVMQNPRHLVRRRGQEARLRCSPMKGHSHVYWYRQLPEEGLKFMVYLQKENIIDESGMPKERFSAEFPKEGPSILRIQQVVRGDSAAYFCASSPQEQGDYGYTFGSGTRLTVV.

The rearrangement links TRBV7-2 to TRBJ2-3; D is unresolved. The V end lost 1 base, the J end lost 5 bases, and 13 bases lay between the germline ends. Per the germline V gene, CDR1 is SGHTA and CDR2 is FQGNSA. This CDR3 region has 15 residues. The DNA for the CDR3 is TGTGCCAGCAGCTTAGGCCTCATACCCGGAGATACGCAGTATTTT. This codes for CASSLGLIPGDTQYF.

The chain has TRBV29-1 and TRBJ1-4, with D hard to call. Per the germline V gene, CDR1 is SQVTM and CDR2 is ANQGSEA. Deletions cut 7 bases from V and 8 bases from J, with 17 bases between. There are 13 residues in the CDR3. CDR3 residues: CSALDGSMEKLFF. Here the CDR3 DNA reads TGCAGCGCCCTGGACGGGAGCATGGAAAAACTGTTTTTT.

The chain combines TRBV30 with TRBJ2-7, with a weak D call TRBD1 (5 bases). The CDR3 totals 12 residues. The V gene lost 4 bases and the J gene lost 2 bases, with 9 bases spanning the gap. CDR1 and CDR2 (germline): GTSNPN, SVGIG (reference sequence). The CDR3 is CAWTGQTYEQYF. The CDR3 DNA is TGTGCCTGGACAGGGCAAACCTACGAGCAGTACTTC.

This clone has only a few counts. This sequence joins TRBV20-1 and TRBJ1-2; unclear D gene. Germline-derived CDR1 and CDR2 are DFQATT and SNEGSKA (reference sequence). Trimming stripped 8 bases from V and 2 bases from J, with 9 bases between. CDR3 length: 11 residues. The CDR3 here is CSLAGNYGYTF. The CDR3 coding sequence is TGCAGTCTAGCGGGGAACTATGGCTACACCTTC.

This clone was counted only a few times. The rearrangement joins TRBV4-2 to TRBJ2-1; 10 positions match TRBD2. V dropped 3 bases and J dropped 7; count of bases not matched to a gene: 15. The CDR3 totals 18 residues. The germline V gene has CDR1 LGHNA and CDR2 YNFKEQ. This CDR3 reads CASSHPPGSGRASNEQFF. CDR3 sequence (DNA): TGTGCCAGCAGCCATCCCCCGGGGAGCGGGAGGGCCTCGAATGAGCAGTTCTTC.

This clone was counted a few times. This chain joins TRBV4-1 and TRBJ1-1; D possibly corresponds to TRBD1 (5 bases). CDR3 length equals 15 residues. Trimming removed 0 bases from V and 3 bases from J, with 11 bases in between. Germline values: CDR1 MGHRA, CDR2 YSYEKL. As DNA, the CDR3 is TGCGCCAGCAGCCAAGATTGGGGAGGGGACACTGAAGCTTTCTTT. Protein product: CASSQDWGGDTEAFF.

This rearrangement joins TRBV30 to TRBJ1-1; unclear D gene. Trimming left V 2 bases short and J 6 bases short, with 13 bases between. This CDR3 spans 13 amino acids. CDR1 and CDR2 from the germline V gene are GTSNPN and SVGIG (reference sequence). CDR3 DNA sequence: TGTGCCTGGAGTCGGCAAGTGAGGTCTGAAGCTTTCTTT. Protein sequence: CAWSRQVRSEAFF.

This chain links TRBV30 with TRBJ2-3; 8 nucleotides align to TRBD2. Per germline, CDR1 GTSNPN and CDR2 SVGIG (reference sequence). The junction had 7 bases not matched to a gene; V was cut back by 3 bases and J by 5 bases. The CDR3 extends over 14 amino acids. For the CDR3, the DNA is TGTGCCTGGAGCCGGGGGGGAGGAGGAGATACGCAGTATTTT. Residues: CAWSRGGGGDTQYF.

This clone showed up just a few times. This chain connects TRBV21-1 to TRBJ2-5; no DNA check was done on the table's D call, TRBD2. TRBV21-1 is termed a pseudogene. The CDR3 is 18 amino acids. The CDR3 loop reads CASSKVIGLREPQETQYF. DNA for the CDR3: TGTGCCAGCAGCAAAGTTATCGGACTACGCGAACCACAAGAGACCCAGTACTTC.

This chain joins TRBV5-1 and TRBJ2-3; the match to TRBD2 covers 8 bases. The germline V gene encodes CDR1 SGHRS and CDR2 YFSETQ. Trimming removed 4 bases from V and 1 base from J; junction bases left unmatched: 8. This CDR3 has 16 residues. CDR3 sequence reads: CASSAGGGTRTDTQYF. Written as DNA, the CDR3 is TGCGCCAGCAGCGCCGGCGGGGGGACACGCACAGATACGCAGTATTTT. The full variable domain, completed using reference TRBV5-1 and TRBJ2-3, is KAGVTQTPRYLIKTRGQQVTLSCSPISGHRSVSWYQQTPGQGLQFLFEYFSETQRNKGNFPGRFSGRQFSNSRSEMNVSTLELGDSALYLCASSAGGGTRTDTQYFGPGTRLTVL.

The rearrangement uses TRBV29-1 and TRBJ1-1, with D possibly TRBD1 on 5 matching bases. The CDR3 is made up of 14 amino acids. CDR1 is SQVTM and CDR2 is ANQGSEA in the germline V gene. Trimming took 7 bases from V and 0 from J, leaving 15 bases between them. Written as DNA, the CDR3 is TGCAGCGACAAGGTCGGGGGGATGAACACTGAAGCTTTCTTT. Its protein is CSDKVGGMNTEAFF.